The text below deals with one T cell receptor beta chain. Its antigen is unknown. The source of the sample is a study of cytomegalovirus exposure and HLA in healthy donors. Study-level background: Of the donors genotyped, some 400 in all, about 82% fell in the Caucasian-associated ancestry cluster. Study conclusions and caveats: Most TCR sequences were seen very rarely across donors, but some public TCRs occurred in many.

It was with 60 Vbeta and 13 Jbeta primers that the PCR ran. Here immunoSEQ multiplex PCR was the method, and the copy in TCRdb shows in-frame clones only, minus some. Of some 180,000 clones listed, 70% to 80% are singletons. CDR1 is SGHVS, CDR2 FQNEAQ, per germline. The CDR3 contains 15 residues. V lost 2 bases and J 4 bases, leaving 12 bases between the germline ends. The chain is built from TRBV7-8 and TRBJ1-5; no definite D call. The sequenced material came from PBMCs. This receptor was taken from a woman aged 25-40 years in good health and CMV-seropositive. The CDR3 loop reads CASSLIPDSNQPQHF. The CDR3 nucleotides are TGTGCCAGCAGCTTAATCCCGGACTCAAATCAGCCCCAGCATTTT.